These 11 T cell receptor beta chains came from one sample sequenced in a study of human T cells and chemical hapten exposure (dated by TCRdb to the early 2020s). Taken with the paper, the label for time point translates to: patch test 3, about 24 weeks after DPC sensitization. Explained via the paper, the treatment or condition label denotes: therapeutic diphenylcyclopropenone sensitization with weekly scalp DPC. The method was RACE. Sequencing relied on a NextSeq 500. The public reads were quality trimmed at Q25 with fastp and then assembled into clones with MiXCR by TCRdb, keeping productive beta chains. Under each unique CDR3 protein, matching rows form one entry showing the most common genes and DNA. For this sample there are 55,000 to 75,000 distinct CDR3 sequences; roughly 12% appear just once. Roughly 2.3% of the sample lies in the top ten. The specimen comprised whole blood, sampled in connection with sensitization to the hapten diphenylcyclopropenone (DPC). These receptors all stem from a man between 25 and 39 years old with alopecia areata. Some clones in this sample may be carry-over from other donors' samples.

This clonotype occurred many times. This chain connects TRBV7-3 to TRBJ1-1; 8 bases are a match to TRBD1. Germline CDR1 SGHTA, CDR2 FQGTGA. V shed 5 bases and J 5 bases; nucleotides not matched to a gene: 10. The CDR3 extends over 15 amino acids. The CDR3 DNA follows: TGTGCCAGCAGCCATGATGGACAGGGAAGGACTGAAGCTTTCTTT. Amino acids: CASSHDGQGRTEAFF.

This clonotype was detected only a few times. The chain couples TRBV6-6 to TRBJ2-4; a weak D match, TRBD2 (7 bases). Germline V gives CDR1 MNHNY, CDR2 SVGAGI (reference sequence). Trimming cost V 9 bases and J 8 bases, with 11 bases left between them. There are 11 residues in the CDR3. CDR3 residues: CASRGGDIQYF. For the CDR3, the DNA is TGTGCCAGTCGAGGGGGGGACATTCAGTACTTC.

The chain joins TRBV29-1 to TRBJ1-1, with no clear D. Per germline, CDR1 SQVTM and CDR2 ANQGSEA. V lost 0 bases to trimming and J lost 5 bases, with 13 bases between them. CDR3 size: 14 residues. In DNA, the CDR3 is TGCAGCGTTGAAGAAGGAGGTGAGGGAACTGAAGCTTTCTTT. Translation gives CSVEEGGEGTEAFF.

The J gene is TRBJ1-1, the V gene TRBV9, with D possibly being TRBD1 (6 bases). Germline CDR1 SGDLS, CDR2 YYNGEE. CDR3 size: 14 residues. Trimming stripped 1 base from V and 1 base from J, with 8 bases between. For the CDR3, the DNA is TGTGCCAGCAGCGTACTACAGGGGAACACTGAAGCTTTCTTT. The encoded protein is CASSVLQGNTEAFF.

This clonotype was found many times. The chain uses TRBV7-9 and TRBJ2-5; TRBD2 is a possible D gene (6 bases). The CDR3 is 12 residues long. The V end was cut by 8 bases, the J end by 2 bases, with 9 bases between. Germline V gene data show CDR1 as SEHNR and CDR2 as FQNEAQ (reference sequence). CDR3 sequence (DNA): TGTGCCAGCGGGGGGTATCAAGAGACCCAGTACTTC. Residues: CASGGYQETQYF.

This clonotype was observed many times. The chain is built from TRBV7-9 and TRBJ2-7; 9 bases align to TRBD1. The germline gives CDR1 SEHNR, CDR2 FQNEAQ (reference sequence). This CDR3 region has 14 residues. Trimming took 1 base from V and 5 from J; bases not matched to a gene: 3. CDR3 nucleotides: TGTGCCAGCAGCTTAGGACAGGGGGGCCACGAGCAGTACTTC. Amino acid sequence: CASSLGQGGHEQYF.

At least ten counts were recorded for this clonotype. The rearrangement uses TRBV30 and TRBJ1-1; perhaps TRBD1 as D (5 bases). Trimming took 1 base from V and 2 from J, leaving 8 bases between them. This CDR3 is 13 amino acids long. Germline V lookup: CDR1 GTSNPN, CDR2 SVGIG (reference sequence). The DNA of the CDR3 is TGTGCCTGGAGTGGACAGCTAAACACTGAAGCTTTCTTT. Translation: CAWSGQLNTEAFF. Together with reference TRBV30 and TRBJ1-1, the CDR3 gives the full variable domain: SQTIHQWPATLVQPVGSPLSLECTVEGTSNPNLYWYRQAAGRGLQLLFYSVGIGQISSEVPQNLSASRPQDRQFILSSKKLLLSDSGFYLCAWSGQLNTEAFFGQGTRLTVV.

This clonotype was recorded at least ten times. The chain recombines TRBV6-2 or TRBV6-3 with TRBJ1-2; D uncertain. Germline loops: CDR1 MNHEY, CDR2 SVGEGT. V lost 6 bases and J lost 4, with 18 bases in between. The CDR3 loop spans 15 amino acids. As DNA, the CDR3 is TGTGCCAGCAGGGCGGGATGGACGGCTTCCTATGGCTACACCTTC. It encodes CASRAGWTASYGYTF.

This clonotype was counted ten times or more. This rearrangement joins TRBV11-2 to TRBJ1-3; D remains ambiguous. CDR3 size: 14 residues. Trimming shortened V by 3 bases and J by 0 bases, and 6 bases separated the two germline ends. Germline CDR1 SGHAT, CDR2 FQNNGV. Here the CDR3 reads CASSLSGSGNTIYF. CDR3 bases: TGTGCCAGCAGCTTGAGCGGCTCTGGAAACACCATATATTTT.

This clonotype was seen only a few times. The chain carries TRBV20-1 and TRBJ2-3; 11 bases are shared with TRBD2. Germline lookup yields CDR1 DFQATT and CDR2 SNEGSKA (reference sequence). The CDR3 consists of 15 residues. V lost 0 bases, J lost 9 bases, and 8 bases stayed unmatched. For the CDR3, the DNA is TGCAGTGCTAGAGATCGCCGACTAGCGGGGACCACGCAGTATTTT. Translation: CSARDRRLAGTTQYF.

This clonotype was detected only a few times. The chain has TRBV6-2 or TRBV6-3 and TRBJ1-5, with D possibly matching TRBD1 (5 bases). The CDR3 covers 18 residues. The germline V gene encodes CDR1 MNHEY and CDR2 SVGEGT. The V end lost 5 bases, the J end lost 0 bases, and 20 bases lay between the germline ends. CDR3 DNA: TGTGCCAGCAGTGACGGGACCCTGCGAGCGGGTAGCAATCAGCCCCAGCATTTT. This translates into CASSDGTLRAGSNQPQHF.